The clone carrying this TCR beta chain has a handful of counts. The source of the sample is a study of identical twins. The CDR3 is 14 residues long. Germline CDR1 SGHRS, CDR2 YFSETQ. V lost 3 bases to trimming and J lost 6 bases, with 13 bases between them. TCRdb itself ran the 5' RACE reads through MiXCR, one entry per CDR3 protein. The table shows 300,000 to 400,000 distinct CDR3 sequences, with about 9% occurring only once. V is TRBV5-1 and J is TRBJ2-1; the D is unclear. The specimen sequenced was naive T cells sorted from blood. The source is a woman in her 50s in good health. The CDR3 nucleotides are TGCGCCAGCAGCTACTATGCCCTCGGCAATGAGCAGTTCTTC. This codes for CASSYYALGNEQFF. Full variable domain (missing parts from reference TRBV5-1 and TRBJ2-1): KAGVTQTPRYLIKTRGQQVTLSCSPISGHRSVSWYQQTPGQGLQFLFEYFSETQRNKGNFPGRFSGRQFSNSRSEMNVSTLELGDSALYLCASSYYALGNEQFFGPGTRLTVL.